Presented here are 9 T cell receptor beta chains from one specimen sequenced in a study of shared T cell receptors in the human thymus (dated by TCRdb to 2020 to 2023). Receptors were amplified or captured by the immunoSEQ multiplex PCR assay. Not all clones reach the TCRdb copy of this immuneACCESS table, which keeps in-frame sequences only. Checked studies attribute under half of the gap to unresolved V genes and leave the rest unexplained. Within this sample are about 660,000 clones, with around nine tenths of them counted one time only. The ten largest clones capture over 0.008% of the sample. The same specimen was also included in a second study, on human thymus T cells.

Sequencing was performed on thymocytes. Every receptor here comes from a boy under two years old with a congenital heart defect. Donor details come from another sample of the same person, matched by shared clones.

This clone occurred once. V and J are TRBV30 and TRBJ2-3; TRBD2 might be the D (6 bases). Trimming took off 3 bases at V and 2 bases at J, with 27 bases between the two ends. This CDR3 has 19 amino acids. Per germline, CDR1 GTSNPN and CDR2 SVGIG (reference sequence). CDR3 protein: CAWSPYELSGALPTDTQYF. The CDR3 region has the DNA TGTGCCTGGAGCCCGTATGAGCTCTCGGGAGCTCTCCCCACAGATACGCAGTATTTT.

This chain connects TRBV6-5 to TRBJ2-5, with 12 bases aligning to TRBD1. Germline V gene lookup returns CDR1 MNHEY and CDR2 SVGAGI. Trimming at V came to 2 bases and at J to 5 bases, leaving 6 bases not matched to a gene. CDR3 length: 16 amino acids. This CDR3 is CASSYGTGGRAETQYF. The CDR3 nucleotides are TGTGCCAGCAGTTACGGGACAGGGGGCAGGGCTGAGACCCAGTACTTC.

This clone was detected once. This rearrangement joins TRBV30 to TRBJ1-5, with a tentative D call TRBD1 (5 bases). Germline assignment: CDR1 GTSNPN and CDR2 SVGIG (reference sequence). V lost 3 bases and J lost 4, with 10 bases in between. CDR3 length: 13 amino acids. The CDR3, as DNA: TGTGCCTGGAGCGTCCGGGGGAATCAGCCCCAGCATTTT. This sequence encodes CAWSVRGNQPQHF.

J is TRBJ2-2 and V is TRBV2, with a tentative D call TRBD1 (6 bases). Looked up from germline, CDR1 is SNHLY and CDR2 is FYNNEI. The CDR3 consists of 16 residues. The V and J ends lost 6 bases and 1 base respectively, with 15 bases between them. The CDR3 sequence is CASRDPGHKNTGELFF. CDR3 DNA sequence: TGTGCCAGCAGAGATCCGGGACACAAGAACACCGGGGAGCTGTTTTTT.

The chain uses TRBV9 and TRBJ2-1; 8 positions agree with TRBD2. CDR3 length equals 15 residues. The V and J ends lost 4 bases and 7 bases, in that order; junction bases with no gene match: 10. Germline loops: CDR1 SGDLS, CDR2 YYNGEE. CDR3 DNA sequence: TGTGCCAGCAGCCCCCAGCGGGAGCACCGAAATGAGCAGTTCTTC. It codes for CASSPQREHRNEQFF.

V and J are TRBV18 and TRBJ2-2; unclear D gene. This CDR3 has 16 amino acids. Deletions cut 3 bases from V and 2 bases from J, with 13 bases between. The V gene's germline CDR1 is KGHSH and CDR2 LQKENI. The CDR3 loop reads CASSPFDSVNTGELFF. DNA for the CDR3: TGTGCCAGCTCACCCTTCGATTCGGTAAACACCGGGGAGCTGTTTTTT.

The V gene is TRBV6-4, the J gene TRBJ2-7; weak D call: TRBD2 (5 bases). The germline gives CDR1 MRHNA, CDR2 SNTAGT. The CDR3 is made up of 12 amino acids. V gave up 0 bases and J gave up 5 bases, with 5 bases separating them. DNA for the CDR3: TGTGCCAGCAGTGACTCGCGGGACGAGCAGTACTTC. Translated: CASSDSRDEQYF.

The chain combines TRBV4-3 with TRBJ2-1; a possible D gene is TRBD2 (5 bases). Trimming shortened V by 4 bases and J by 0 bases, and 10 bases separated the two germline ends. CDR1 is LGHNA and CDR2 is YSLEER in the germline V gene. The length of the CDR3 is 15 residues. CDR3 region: CASSLRVSSYNEQFF. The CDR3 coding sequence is TGCGCCAGCAGCCTGAGGGTTAGCTCCTACAATGAGCAGTTCTTC.

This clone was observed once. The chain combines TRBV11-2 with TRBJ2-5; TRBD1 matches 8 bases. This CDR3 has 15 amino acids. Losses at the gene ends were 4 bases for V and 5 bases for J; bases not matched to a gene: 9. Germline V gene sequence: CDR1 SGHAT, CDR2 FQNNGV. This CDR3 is CASSYPDRADETQYF. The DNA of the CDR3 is TGTGCCAGCAGCTACCCGGACAGGGCGGACGAGACCCAGTACTTC. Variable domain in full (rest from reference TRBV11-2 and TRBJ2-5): EAGVAQSPRYKIIEKRQSVAFWCNPISGHATLYWYQQILGQGPKLLIQFQNNGVVDDSQLPKDRFSAERLKGVDSTLKIQPAKLEDSAVYLCASSYPDRADETQYFGPGTRLLVL.